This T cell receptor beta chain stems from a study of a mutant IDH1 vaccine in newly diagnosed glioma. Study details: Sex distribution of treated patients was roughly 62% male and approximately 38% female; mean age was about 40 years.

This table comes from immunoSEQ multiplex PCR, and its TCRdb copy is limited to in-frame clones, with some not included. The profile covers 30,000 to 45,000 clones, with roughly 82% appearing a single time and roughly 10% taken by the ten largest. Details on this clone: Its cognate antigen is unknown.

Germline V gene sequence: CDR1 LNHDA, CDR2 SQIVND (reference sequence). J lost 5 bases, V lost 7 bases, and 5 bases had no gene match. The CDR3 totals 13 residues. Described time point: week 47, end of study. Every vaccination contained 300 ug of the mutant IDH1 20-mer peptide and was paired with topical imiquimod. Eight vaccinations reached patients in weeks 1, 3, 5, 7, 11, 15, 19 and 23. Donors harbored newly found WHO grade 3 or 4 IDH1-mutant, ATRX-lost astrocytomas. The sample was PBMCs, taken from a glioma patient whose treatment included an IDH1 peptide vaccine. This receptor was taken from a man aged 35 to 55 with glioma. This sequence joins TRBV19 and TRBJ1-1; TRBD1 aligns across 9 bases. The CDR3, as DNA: TGTGCCAGTATGGCACAGGGGGCAACTGAAGCTTTCTTT. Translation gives CASMAQGATEAFF.